Presented here are 25 T cell receptor beta chains from one specimen sequenced in a study of neurological immune-mediated disorders. A single record per CDR3 protein comes from TCRdb applying MiXCR to the 5' RACE reads. The table lists 20,000 or so distinct CDR3 sequences, roughly 15% of them singletons, with 15% in the top ten. Sample: PBMCs. These receptors all come from a female donor with HTLV-1-associated myelopathy (HAM/TSP).

In this sample, this clonotype turned up many times. The V and J genes are TRBV6-5 and TRBJ1-5; D gene uncertain. The CDR3 has 12 residues. Looked up from germline, CDR1 is MNHEY and CDR2 is SVGAGI. V was pared by 5 bases and J by 6 bases, with 8 bases between. CDR3 sequence (DNA): TGTGCCAGCAGTACGCGGGGTCAGCCCCAGCATTTT. This codes for CASSTRGQPQHF.

By share of the sample, this clonotype is medium-sized. This chain connects TRBV29-1 to TRBJ1-1; tentatively, D is TRBD1 (5 bases). In germline, CDR1 is SQVTM, CDR2 ANQGSEA. The CDR3 runs to 14 residues. Trimming took 0 bases from V and 4 from J, leaving 12 bases between them. CDR3 amino acids: CSVEDGGRATEAFF. The CDR3 DNA sequence: TGCAGCGTTGAAGATGGGGGTCGTGCCACTGAAGCTTTCTTT. The full variable domain, completed using reference TRBV29-1 and TRBJ1-1, is SAVISQKPSRDICQRGTSLTIQCQVDSQVTMMFWYRQQPGQSLTLIATANQGSEATYESGFVIDKFPISRPNLTFSTLTVSNMSPEDSSIYLCSVEDGGRATEAFFGQGTRLTVV.

The chain recombines TRBV7-2 with TRBJ2-7; 9 positions agree with TRBD1. Trimming cost V 4 bases and J 2 bases; bases outside gene matches: 3. This CDR3 contains 14 residues. Germline values: CDR1 SGHTA, CDR2 FQGNSA. The DNA for the CDR3 is TGTGCCAGCAGCTCATGGACAGGGGCCTACGAGCAGTACTTC. As protein: CASSSWTGAYEQYF.

This clonotype came up many times. The gene calls are TRBV18 and TRBJ2-4; no clear D gene. Trimming pared 0 bases from V and 8 bases from J, leaving 14 bases between. Germline loops: CDR1 KGHSH, CDR2 LQKENI. CDR3 length: 15 amino acids. As DNA, the CDR3 is TGTGCCAGCTCACCACCGATTCCGGGTATGGACATTCAGTACTTC. It encodes CASSPPIPGMDIQYF.

The rearrangement joins TRBV9 to TRBJ2-7, with D perhaps matching TRBD1 (6 bases). CDR1 SGDLS and CDR2 YYNGEE come from the germline V gene. Deletions cut 3 bases from V and 0 bases from J, with 13 bases between. The CDR3 loop spans 15 amino acids. CDR3 sequence (DNA): TGTGCCAGCAGCGAAGGGCAGGGGAGCTCCTACGAGCAGTACTTC. Amino acids: CASSEGQGSSYEQYF.

The table lists this clonotype with many counts. V usage is TRBV29-1 and J usage is TRBJ2-1; 12 positions match TRBD1. The J segment lost 7 bases and the V segment lost 4 bases, leaving 5 bases of the junction unmatched. Germline assignment: CDR1 SQVTM and CDR2 ANQGSEA. This CDR3 is 14 amino acids long. The chain's CDR3 is CSVGPGQGANEQFF. The CDR3, as DNA: TGCAGCGTTGGCCCGGGACAGGGGGCGAATGAGCAGTTCTTC.

The sample holds many counts of this clonotype. The chain links TRBV20-1 to TRBJ1-2; weak D call: TRBD1 (5 bases). CDR1 and CDR2 (germline): DFQATT, SNEGSKA (reference sequence). Trimming left V 3 bases short and J 5 bases short, with 22 bases between. This CDR3 contains 16 residues. In DNA form, the CDR3 reads TGCAGTGCTAGTCCCAGGGACTTCTCGGCTATTTATGGCTACACCTTC. It is translated as CSASPRDFSAIYGYTF.

This clonotype has at least ten counts. One junction end disagrees with the germline gene, perhaps due to a read error. The chain combines TRBV7-2 with TRBJ2-1, with 10 bases matching TRBD2. The CDR3 contains 11 residues. Germline assignment: CDR1 SGHTA and CDR2 FQGNSA. CDR3 bases: TGTGCCAGCAGCTCCGGGACTAGCGTAATCTTC. It encodes CASSSGTSVIF. The variable domain in full, completed from reference TRBV7-2 and TRBJ2-1, reads GAGVSQSPSNKVTEKGKDVELRCDPISGHTALYWYRQSLGQGLEFLIYFQGNSAPDKSGLPSDRFSAERTGGSVSTLTIQRTQQEDSAVYLCASSSGTSVIFGPGTRLTVL.

This clonotype was picked up many times. The chain joins TRBV3-1 to TRBJ1-6, with TRBD1 as a possible D gene (5 bases). The V end lost 4 bases, the J end lost 8 bases, and 15 bases lay between the germline ends. Germline CDR1 reads LGHDT; CDR2 reads YNNKEL (reference sequence). This CDR3 has 15 amino acids. CDR3 residues: CASSLRDLGDSPLHF. CDR3 coding DNA: TGTGCCAGCAGCCTCCGGGACCTAGGTGATTCACCCCTCCACTTT.

This chain uses TRBV20-1 with TRBJ2-3; D assignment may be TRBD1 or TRBD2 (6 bases each). The V gene lost 0 bases and the J gene lost 2 bases, with 15 bases spanning the gap. Per germline, CDR1 DFQATT and CDR2 SNEGSKA (reference sequence). The CDR3 has 16 amino acids. The DNA of the CDR3 is TGCAGTGCTAGAGATCCGGGGGCGGTTGACACAGATACGCAGTATTTT. Protein sequence: CSARDPGAVDTDTQYF.

The table lists this clonotype with many counts. The chain carries TRBV20-1 and TRBJ2-7, with 10 bases identical to TRBD1. V lost 0 bases, J lost 6 bases, and 8 bases stayed unmatched. The length of the CDR3 is 15 residues. Germline V gives CDR1 DFQATT, CDR2 SNEGSKA (reference sequence). The CDR3: CSARDWDRGSGEQYF. CDR3 DNA: TGCAGTGCTAGAGATTGGGACAGGGGATCGGGCGAGCAGTACTTC.

This clonotype was found many times. The chain couples TRBV15 to TRBJ1-6; D remains unclear. Per germline, CDR1 LNHNV and CDR2 YYDKDF (reference sequence). V was pared by 1 base and J by 7 bases, with 8 bases between. This CDR3 is 14 amino acids long. The CDR3 DNA is TGTGCCACCAGCAGAGTCGAGGTGAATTCACCCCTCCACTTT. It codes for CATSRVEVNSPLHF.

This clonotype was counted at least ten times. The chain links TRBV20-1 to TRBJ2-1; D possibly corresponds to TRBD2 (7 bases). From germline, CDR1 is DFQATT and CDR2 SNEGSKA (reference sequence). Trimming left V 3 bases short and J 9 bases short, with 18 bases between. The CDR3 is made up of 14 amino acids. The CDR3 nucleotides are TGCAGTGCTAGTTTGGGGGGGGGCACCGGTGAGCAGTTCTTC. This sequence encodes CSASLGGGTGEQFF.

The rearrangement links TRBV5-1 to TRBJ1-4; 9 nucleotides agree with TRBD1. The germline gives CDR1 SGHRS, CDR2 YFSETQ. CDR3 length: 14 residues. Trimming removed 4 bases from V and 8 bases from J; junction bases left unmatched: 6. The CDR3 is CASSVDRGKEKLFF. The CDR3 DNA reads as TGCGCCAGCAGCGTGGACAGGGGTAAAGAAAAACTGTTTTTT.

This clonotype has ten or more counts. The chain uses TRBV6-6 and TRBJ2-3; no clear D gene. Germline loops: CDR1 MNHNY, CDR2 SVGAGI (reference sequence). V shed 2 bases and J shed 2 bases, with 14 bases lying between them. The CDR3 covers 16 residues. The DNA of the CDR3 is TGTGCCAGCAGTTACCCCCCGGACGGATACACAGATACGCAGTATTTT. This sequence encodes CASSYPPDGYTDTQYF.

At least ten counts were recorded for this clonotype. V usage is TRBV28 and J usage is TRBJ2-2; perhaps TRBD2 as D (7 bases). CDR3 length: 12 amino acids. The germline V gene has CDR1 MDHEN and CDR2 SYDVKM. V was trimmed by 6 bases and J by 7 bases, leaving 9 bases between them. The CDR3 coding sequence is TGTGCCAGCAGAGCGGGACACGGGGAGCTGTTTTTT. Protein: CASRAGHGELFF.

This clonotype appeared many times. The rearrangement joins TRBV4-2 to TRBJ1-6, with TRBD1 matching over 7 bases. V was pared by 0 bases and J by 10 bases, with 6 bases of the junction left unmatched. CDR3 length equals 15 residues. Germline V lookup: CDR1 LGHNA, CDR2 YNFKEQ. CDR3 in DNA: TGTGCCAGCAGCCAAGAACAGGGGACTGACTCACCCCTCCACTTT. Amino acid sequence: CASSQEQGTDSPLHF.

The chain uses TRBV7-2 and TRBJ2-2; D ambiguous. The CDR3 covers 14 residues. The V gene's germline CDR1 is SGHTA and CDR2 FQGNSA. CDR3 nucleotides: TGTGTCGGCAGCGCAGGAGCGAACACCGGGGAGCTGTTTTTT. Protein: CVGSAGANTGELFF.

This clonotype has at least ten counts. This chain connects TRBV7-9 to TRBJ1-4; 9 nucleotides agree with TRBD1. CDR3 length: 16 residues. V lost 5 bases, J lost 6 bases, and 10 bases stayed unmatched. Germline-derived CDR1 and CDR2 are SEHNR and FQNEAQ (reference sequence). The CDR3 region is CASSIYTGGRDEKLFF. CDR3 nucleotide sequence: TGTGCCAGCAGCATATATACAGGGGGCAGGGATGAAAAACTGTTTTTT.

This clonotype was observed many times. This chain connects TRBV5-1 to TRBJ2-3; 9 nucleotides agree with TRBD2. Losses at the gene ends were 2 bases for V and 0 bases for J; bases not matched to a gene: 13. This CDR3 comprises 19 residues. Looked up from germline, CDR1 is SGHRS and CDR2 is YFSETQ. CDR3 protein: CASSFGRRLAVSSTDTQYF. Written as DNA, the CDR3 is TGCGCCAGCAGCTTCGGGCGACGACTAGCGGTATCTAGCACAGATACGCAGTATTTT. The variable domain in full, with the rest retrieved from reference TRBV5-1 and TRBJ2-3, is KAGVTQTPRYLIKTRGQQVTLSCSPISGHRSVSWYQQTPGQGLQFLFEYFSETQRNKGNFPGRFSGRQFSNSRSEMNVSTLELGDSALYLCASSFGRRLAVSSTDTQYFGPGTRLTVL.

J is TRBJ2-2 and V is TRBV2, with TRBD2 as a possible D gene (6 bases). Germline V gene sequence: CDR1 SNHLY, CDR2 FYNNEI. The CDR3 is 13 amino acids. V lost 7 bases to trimming and J lost 4 bases, with 10 bases between them. The CDR3 reads CASMGLRTGELFF. CDR3 DNA: TGTGCCAGCATGGGACTTCGCACCGGGGAGCTGTTTTTT.

This clonotype has only one observation. CDR3 loop: CASSLGASGVANTEAFF. CDR3 bases: TGTGCCAGCAGCTTGGGGGCGAGTGGGGTGGCGAACACTGAAGCTTTCTTT. V is TRBV5-5 and J is TRBJ1-1; unclear D gene. CDR3 size: 17 residues. Germline lookup yields CDR1 SGHKS and CDR2 YYEKEE (reference sequence). V lost 0 bases and J 1 base, leaving 16 bases between the germline ends.

This clonotype was recorded at least ten times. The chain links TRBV11-2 to TRBJ2-1; 9 bases map to TRBD2. Germline CDR1 is SGHAT and CDR2 is FQNNGV. This CDR3 is 15 amino acids long. V was pared by 1 base and J by 7 bases, with 5 bases of the junction left unmatched. The CDR3 region has the DNA TGTGCCAGCAGCTTAGTTCGCGGGAGGGGTAATGAGCAGTTCTTC. Protein: CASSLVRGRGNEQFF.

This clonotype was seen at least ten times. V gene TRBV9 combines with J gene TRBJ2-1, with D unresolved. CDR1 is SGDLS and CDR2 is YYNGEE in the germline V gene. The CDR3 is made up of 13 amino acids. V lost 2 bases to trimming and J lost 2 bases, with 5 bases between them. The CDR3 DNA sequence: TGTGCCAGCAGCGTCGATCCCTACAATGAGCAGTTCTTC. It specifies CASSVDPYNEQFF.

This sequence joins TRBV19 and TRBJ2-7; D is ambiguous. Germline CDR1 LNHDA, CDR2 SQIVND (reference sequence). Trimming removed 6 bases at V and 3 bases at J, with 6 bases between. This CDR3 region has 11 residues. The CDR3 bases are TGTGCCAGTAGCCATCGCTACGAGCAGTACTTC. It yields the protein CASSHRYEQYF.